These T cell receptor beta chains were read from a single sample in a study of T cell responses to AZD1222 COVID-19 vaccine. The table came from immunoSEQ multiplex PCR; TCRdb's copy has only in-frame clones and leaves some out. Counted here are 120,000 to 150,000 clones, about 81% occurring once; the ten biggest clones make up 4.1%. The sample was peripheral blood, taken on day 0 of MenACWY control vaccination. The source of these receptors is an adult in good health. The CDR3 runs from the conserved cysteine through the conserved F or W. Each record gives: V gene, J gene, D gene, clone size, CDR3 protein, CDR3 DNA. D genes are given only for firm matches. For some rows the clone size is stated as once, few or many, or as a class when expanded; others skip it.

v_gene: TRBV18
j_gene: TRBJ1-5
d_gene: TRBD1
abundance: .
CDR3aa: CASSPGTGINQPQHF
CDR3nt: TGTGCCAGCTCACCGGGGACAGGGATTAATCAGCCCCAGCATTTT

v_gene: TRBV6-1
j_gene: TRBJ2-4
d_gene: .
abundance: .
CDR3aa: CASSEAQNIQYF
CDR3nt: TGTGCCAGCAGTGAAGCCCAAAACATTCAGTACTTC

v_gene: TRBV25-1
j_gene: TRBJ2-2
d_gene: .
abundance: few
CDR3aa: CASSVLQGSGELFF
CDR3nt: TGTGCCAGCAGTGTATTACAGGGTTCCGGGGAGCTGTTTTTT

v_gene: TRBV19
j_gene: TRBJ1-1
d_gene: .
abundance: .
CDR3aa: CASQGGSLGTEAFF
CDR3nt: TGTGCCAGTCAAGGCGGCAGTCTAGGGACTGAAGCTTTCTTT

v_gene: TRBV6-5
j_gene: TRBJ2-1
d_gene: TRBD1
abundance: .
CDR3aa: CASSTGQGGIEQFF
CDR3nt: TGTGCCAGCAGTACCGGACAGGGGGGAATTGAGCAGTTCTTC

v_gene: TRBV28
j_gene: TRBJ1-1
d_gene: .
abundance: .
CDR3aa: CASSPRNRPGYEAFF
CDR3nt: TGTGCCAGCAGTCCCCGAAATCGGCCAGGTTATGAAGCTTTCTTT

v_gene: TRBV5-1
j_gene: TRBJ1-4
d_gene: .
abundance: .
CDR3aa: CASSLTGNLNEKLFF
CDR3nt: TGCGCCAGCAGCTTGACCGGGAACCTCAATGAAAAACTGTTTTTT

v_gene: TRBV7-8
j_gene: TRBJ2-5
d_gene: .
abundance: .
CDR3aa: CASSLAQGPQETQYF
CDR3nt: TGTGCCAGCAGCTTAGCACAGGGACCCCAAGAGACCCAGTACTTC

v_gene: TRBV9
j_gene: TRBJ2-3
d_gene: TRBD2
abundance: .
CDR3aa: CASSAISGFTDTQYF
CDR3nt: TGTGCCAGCAGCGCAATTAGCGGGTTCACAGATACGCAGTATTTT

v_gene: TRBV2
j_gene: TRBJ1-2
d_gene: TRBD1
abundance: .
CDR3aa: CASSDEGRGHWTF
CDR3nt: TGTGCCAGCAGTGATGAGGGTAGGGGGCATTGGACCTTC

v_gene: TRBV11-2
j_gene: TRBJ2-2
d_gene: .
abundance: .
CDR3aa: CASSSITGNTGELFF
CDR3nt: TGTGCCAGCAGCTCTATTACAGGGAACACCGGGGAGCTGTTTTTT

v_gene: TRBV7-2
j_gene: TRBJ2-7
d_gene: TRBD2
abundance: .
CDR3aa: CASSLGGLAFEQYF
CDR3nt: TGTGCCAGCAGCTTAGGGGGACTAGCCTTCGAGCAGTACTTC

v_gene: TRBV29-1
j_gene: TRBJ1-1
d_gene: .
abundance: .
CDR3aa: CSVNGLENTEAFF
CDR3nt: TGCAGCGTCAACGGGTTAGAGAACACTGAAGCTTTCTTT

v_gene: TRBV27
j_gene: TRBJ1-5
d_gene: TRBD1
abundance: .
CDR3aa: CASSRGTGSNQPQHF
CDR3nt: TGTGCCAGCAGCCGAGGGACAGGGAGCAATCAGCCCCAGCATTTT

v_gene: TRBV19
j_gene: TRBJ2-6
d_gene: .
abundance: .
CDR3aa: CASSIASGAGANVLTF
CDR3nt: TGTGCCAGTAGTATAGCCTCAGGGGCTGGGGCCAACGTCCTGACTTTC

v_gene: TRBV5-1
j_gene: TRBJ2-1
d_gene: TRBD2
abundance: .
CDR3aa: CASRLTSGGADEQFF
CDR3nt: TGCGCCAGCAGATTAACTAGCGGGGGGGCTGATGAGCAGTTCTTC

v_gene: TRBV18
j_gene: TRBJ1-6
d_gene: TRBD1
abundance: .
CDR3aa: CASSPQDRDSPLHF
CDR3nt: TGTGCCAGCTCGCCGCAAGACAGGGATTCACCCCTCCACTTT

v_gene: TRBV10-1
j_gene: TRBJ1-1
d_gene: .
abundance: .
CDR3aa: CASSRSENTEAFF
CDR3nt: TGCGCCAGCAGCAGGAGCGAAAACACTGAAGCTTTCTTT

v_gene: TRBV3-1/TRBV3-2
j_gene: TRBJ2-7
d_gene: .
abundance: .
CDR3aa: CASSQDRGSYEQYF
CDR3nt: TGTGCCAGCAGCCAAGATAGAGGTTCCTACGAGCAGTACTTC

v_gene: TRBV12-5
j_gene: TRBJ1-3
d_gene: .
abundance: .
CDR3aa: CASGLTGRGTIYF
CDR3nt: TGTGCTAGTGGTTTGACTGGCAGGGGCACCATATATTTT

v_gene: TRBV7-8
j_gene: TRBJ2-3
d_gene: TRBD2
abundance: .
CDR3aa: CASSVGLAHADTQYF
CDR3nt: TGTGCCAGCAGCGTGGGACTAGCTCATGCAGATACGCAGTATTTT

v_gene: TRBV2
j_gene: TRBJ1-2
d_gene: .
abundance: .
CDR3aa: CASRATPYGYTF
CDR3nt: TGTGCCAGCAGGGCCACACCCTATGGCTACACCTTC

v_gene: TRBV5-1
j_gene: TRBJ2-7
d_gene: .
abundance: .
CDR3aa: CASSEWSSYEQYF
CDR3nt: TGCGCCAGCAGCGAATGGTCCTCCTACGAGCAGTACTTC

v_gene: TRBV30
j_gene: TRBJ1-1
d_gene: .
abundance: .
CDR3aa: CAWSPFGQPNTEAFF
CDR3nt: TGTGCCTGGAGTCCCTTTGGACAGCCTAACACTGAAGCTTTCTTT

v_gene: TRBV7-5
j_gene: TRBJ2-1
d_gene: .
abundance: .
CDR3aa: CVRRGLAGAGEQFF
CDR3nt: TGTGTCAGAAGAGGACTAGCGGGGGCGGGTGAGCAGTTCTTC

v_gene: TRBV7-3
j_gene: TRBJ1-2
d_gene: .
abundance: .
CDR3aa: CASSLGPGEGYTF
CDR3nt: TGTGCCAGCAGCTTAGGCCCAGGGGAGGGCTACACCTTC

v_gene: TRBV3-1/TRBV3-2
j_gene: TRBJ2-5
d_gene: .
abundance: .
CDR3aa: CASSLGTSQETQYF
CDR3nt: TGTGCCAGCAGCCTAGGGACTTCACAAGAGACCCAGTACTTC

v_gene: TRBV4-1
j_gene: TRBJ2-3
d_gene: .
abundance: .
CDR3aa: CASSLLRGGSTDTQYF
CDR3nt: TGCGCCAGCAGCCTCTTAAGGGGGGGGAGCACAGATACGCAGTATTTT

v_gene: TRBV18
j_gene: TRBJ1-5
d_gene: TRBD1
abundance: .
CDR3aa: CASSATGQRNQPQHF
CDR3nt: TGTGCCAGCTCCGCGACAGGGCAGAGGAATCAGCCCCAGCATTTT

v_gene: TRBV5-1
j_gene: TRBJ2-3
d_gene: TRBD2
abundance: .
CDR3aa: CASSLQRGGSDTQYF
CDR3nt: TGCGCCAGCAGCCTACAACGCGGGGGTTCAGATACGCAGTATTTT

v_gene: TRBV5-1
j_gene: TRBJ1-3
d_gene: .
abundance: .
CDR3aa: CASSHNSGEGNTIYF
CDR3nt: TGCGCCAGCAGCCATAATTCGGGAGAAGGAAACACCATATATTTT

v_gene: TRBV4-1
j_gene: TRBJ1-4
d_gene: .
abundance: .
CDR3aa: CASSQEWRPGTTNEKLFF
CDR3nt: TGCGCCAGCAGCCAAGAATGGAGACCAGGGACAACTAATGAAAAACTGTTTTTT

v_gene: TRBV24-1
j_gene: TRBJ2-3
d_gene: TRBD2
abundance: .
CDR3aa: CATSDSGGYTDTQYF
CDR3nt: TGTGCCACCAGTGACTCGGGGGGATACACAGATACGCAGTATTTT

v_gene: TRBV30
j_gene: TRBJ1-2
d_gene: .
abundance: .
CDR3aa: CAWRSLGTKGYTF
CDR3nt: TGTGCCTGGAGGTCCCTGGGGACGAAAGGCTACACCTTC

v_gene: TRBV6-5
j_gene: TRBJ1-3
d_gene: TRBD1
abundance: .
CDR3aa: CASSLHRGSGNTIYF
CDR3nt: TGTGCCAGCAGCCTTCACAGGGGCTCAGGAAACACCATATATTTT

v_gene: TRBV18
j_gene: TRBJ2-1
d_gene: .
abundance: once
CDR3aa: CASSGRTSSYNEQFF
CDR3nt: TGTGCCAGCTCAGGGCGGACGAGCTCCTACAATGAGCAGTTCTTC

v_gene: TRBV21-1
j_gene: TRBJ1-1
d_gene: .
abundance: .
CDR3aa: CASSKDRQTHTEAFF
CDR3nt: TGTGCCAGCAGCAAAGATCGGCAGACCCACACTGAAGCTTTCTTT

v_gene: TRBV28
j_gene: TRBJ2-3
d_gene: .
abundance: .
CDR3aa: CASSTLATTDTQYF
CDR3nt: TGTGCCAGCAGTACTCTAGCGACCACAGATACGCAGTATTTT

v_gene: TRBV7-2
j_gene: TRBJ1-4
d_gene: .
abundance: .
CDR3aa: CASSLAGSRNEKLFF
CDR3nt: TGTGCCAGCAGCTTAGCTGGAAGTCGTAATGAAAAACTGTTTTTT

v_gene: TRBV2
j_gene: TRBJ2-2
d_gene: .
abundance: few
CDR3aa: CASSIRATGELFF
CDR3nt: TGTGCCAGCAGCATCAGGGCGACCGGGGAGCTGTTTTTT

v_gene: TRBV9
j_gene: TRBJ1-2
d_gene: .
abundance: .
CDR3aa: CASSRAGTRYGYTF
CDR3nt: TGTGCCAGCAGCCGTGCAGGGACACGCTATGGCTACACCTTC

v_gene: TRBV5-6
j_gene: TRBJ2-7
d_gene: .
abundance: .
CDR3aa: CASSFGQNYEQYF
CDR3nt: TGTGCCAGCAGCTTCGGGCAGAACTACGAGCAGTACTTC

v_gene: TRBV19
j_gene: TRBJ2-2
d_gene: .
abundance: .
CDR3aa: CASSIGKNTGELFF
CDR3nt: TGTGCCAGTAGTATCGGCAAGAACACCGGGGAGCTGTTTTTT

v_gene: TRBV7-9
j_gene: TRBJ1-1
d_gene: .
abundance: .
CDR3aa: CASRGLNTEAFF
CDR3nt: TGTGCCAGCAGGGGGTTGAACACTGAAGCTTTCTTT

v_gene: TRBV10-3
j_gene: TRBJ1-6
d_gene: .
abundance: .
CDR3aa: CAIRGGTESQGLHF
CDR3nt: TGTGCCATCAGGGGAGGGACGGAGTCCCAGGGCCTCCACTTT

v_gene: TRBV9
j_gene: TRBJ2-1
d_gene: TRBD1
abundance: .
CDR3aa: CASSVGDSSYNEQFF
CDR3nt: TGTGCCAGCAGCGTCGGGGACAGCTCCTACAATGAGCAGTTCTTC